This is a list of T cell receptor beta chains from one sample in a study of CD8+ T cells in alopecia areata. The method was immunoSEQ multiplex PCR; TCRdb's version includes in-frame clones alone and lacks a portion of them. The repertoire holds approximately 280,000 clones, over 45% seen once, with around 1.8% in the top ten. Sequencing used CD4+ T cells sorted from blood, obtained at week 24, from a patient treated with tofacitinib. The origin of the receptors is a human donor with alopecia areata. CDR3s include the opening cysteine and the closing phenylalanine or tryptophan. Fields, in order: V gene, clone size, J gene, D gene, CDR3 protein, CDR3 DNA. A D gene is named only where the DNA matches it firmly. Clone sizes are given selectively: once, few, many, or a class where the clone is expanded.

TRBV7-2	few	TRBJ2-2	NA	CASSLGSAGTGELFF	TGTGCCAGCAGCTTGGGGTCCGCCGGGACCGGGGAGCTGTTTTTT
TRBV30	few	TRBJ1-2	NA	CAWPARDGDGYTF	TGTGCCTGGCCGGCCAGGGATGGCGATGGCTACACCTTC
TRBV28	NA	TRBJ2-7	NA	CASSYGTPEDEQYF	TGTGCCAGCAGTTACGGGACACCCGAGGACGAGCAGTACTTC
TRBV6-1	few	TRBJ1-1	NA	CASNQETGTEAFF	TGTGCCAGCAACCAAGAGACGGGGACTGAAGCTTTCTTT
TRBV7-3	few	TRBJ2-1	TRBD2	CASSLGLGNEQFF	TGTGCCAGCAGCTTGGGACTAGGGAATGAGCAGTTCTTC
TRBV6-5	NA	TRBJ1-2	NA	CASSYPGTGGYTF	TGTGCCAGCAGTTACCCTGGGACTGGTGGCTACACCTTC
TRBV2	NA	TRBJ1-6	NA	CATTGTRNSPLHF	TGTGCCACCACAGGGACACGGAATTCACCCCTCCACTTT
TRBV6-5	NA	TRBJ1-2	NA	CASSQDGFSGYTF	TGTGCCAGCAGTCAAGACGGTTTCTCTGGCTACACCTTC
TRBV4-2	NA	TRBJ1-1	NA	CASSPTDNTEAFF	TGTGCCAGCAGCCCTACAGATAACACTGAAGCTTTCTTT
TRBV30	few	TRBJ2-7	NA	CAWSGTHEQYF	TGTGCCTGGAGTGGCACCCACGAGCAGTACTTC
TRBV30	few	TRBJ1-2	NA	CAWRANRDAGYTF	TGTGCCTGGAGAGCCAACAGGGACGCGGGCTACACCTTC
TRBV7-9	few	TRBJ1-5	TRBD1	CASSYAREQGANNQPQHF	TGTGCCAGCAGCTACGCGCGGGAACAGGGGGCGAACAATCAGCCCCAGCATTTT
TRBV29-1	NA	TRBJ1-2	NA	CSAAGTREGYTF	TGCAGCGCAGCCGGGACAAGGGAGGGCTACACCTTC
TRBV4-3	NA	TRBJ2-2	NA	CASSQEMGGLNTGELFF	TGCGCCAGCAGCCAAGAGATGGGCGGACTGAACACCGGGGAGCTGTTTTTT
TRBV9	few	TRBJ2-5	TRBD1	CASSVGEGAWGETQYF	TGTGCCAGCAGCGTAGGCGAGGGGGCGTGGGGAGAGACCCAGTACTTC
TRBV6-1	once	TRBJ2-7	TRBD2	CASSLGGKSSYEQYF	TGTGCCAGCAGTCTGGGAGGGAAAAGCTCCTACGAGCAGTACTTC
TRBV25-1	few	TRBJ1-2	NA	CASSELGMRYGYTF	TGTGCCAGCAGTGAACTAGGGATGCGCTATGGCTACACCTTC
TRBV4-3	NA	TRBJ1-2	NA	CASSQDERGGSNYGYTF	TGCGCCAGCAGCCAAGATGAGAGGGGGGGCTCTAACTATGGCTACACCTTC
TRBV5-4	few	TRBJ2-1	NA	CASSSPAGRNSYNEQFF	TGTGCCAGCAGCTCCCCGGCTGGGAGGAACTCCTACAATGAGCAGTTCTTC
TRBV27	NA	TRBJ2-1	TRBD2	CASSGGNEQFF	TGTGCCAGCAGCGGGGGGAATGAGCAGTTCTTC
TRBV29-1	NA	TRBJ2-2	NA	CSVADGYTGELFF	TGCAGCGTTGCGGATGGATACACCGGGGAGCTGTTTTTT
TRBV6-5	NA	TRBJ2-7	NA	CASSARLGSYEQYF	TGTGCCAGCAGTGCCCGACTGGGGTCCTACGAGCAGTACTTC
TRBV30	NA	TRBJ2-3	TRBD2	CACPSGGTADTQYF	TGTGCCTGTCCTAGCGGGGGAACAGCAGATACGCAGTATTTT
TRBV7-2	NA	TRBJ1-2	NA	CASRPPGRSYTF	TGTGCCAGCAGGCCCCCCGGGCGGAGCTACACCTTC
TRBV5-1	NA	TRBJ2-2	NA	CASSLAPENTGELFF	TGCGCCAGCAGCTTGGCCCCAGAGAACACCGGGGAGCTGTTTTTT
TRBV4-2	NA	TRBJ2-4	NA	CASSQVVAQGKDIQYF	TGTGCCAGCAGCCAAGTAGTTGCACAGGGAAAGGACATTCAGTACTTC
TRBV30	NA	TRBJ2-3	TRBD1	CAWSVRGQSTDTQYF	TGTGCCTGGAGTGTACGGGGACAGTCCACAGATACGCAGTATTTT
TRBV5-4	NA	TRBJ2-5	TRBD2	CASSLTSGGRETQYF	TGTGCCAGCAGCTTGACTAGCGGGGGGCGAGAGACCCAGTACTTC
TRBV5-1	few	TRBJ1-1	NA	CASSHTNTEAFF	TGCGCCAGCAGCCACACCAACACTGAAGCTTTCTTT
TRBV4-1	NA	TRBJ1-2	TRBD1	CASSQPGTVYGYTF	TGCGCCAGCAGCCAACCCGGGACAGTCTATGGCTACACCTTC
TRBV10-3	once	TRBJ2-5	TRBD1	CAISVGTGGQETQYF	TGTGCCATCAGTGTGGGGACAGGGGGCCAAGAGACCCAGTACTTC
TRBV7-2	NA	TRBJ1-2	NA	CASSPHRVPSNYGYTF	TGTGCCAGCAGCCCTCACAGGGTCCCTAGTAACTATGGCTACACCTTC
TRBV6-5	few	TRBJ1-4	TRBD1	CASTRTGKNEKLFF	TGTGCCAGCACCAGGACAGGGAAGAATGAAAAACTGTTTTTT
TRBV30	NA	TRBJ1-1	NA	CAWSVRRAFF	TGTGCCTGGAGTGTCCGACGGGCTTTCTTT
TRBV7-6	NA	TRBJ2-2	NA	CASSLAPNTGELFF	TGTGCCAGCAGCTTAGCTCCGAACACCGGGGAGCTGTTTTTT
TRBV28	few	TRBJ1-5	TRBD1	CASRPGGPSQHF	TGTGCCAGCAGACCAGGGGGTCCTAGCCAGCATTTT
TRBV7-2	NA	TRBJ2-3	NA	CASSLDSDTQYF	TGTGCCAGCAGCTTAGACTCGGATACGCAGTATTTT
TRBV19	NA	TRBJ2-3	NA	CASTPVGRDTQYF	TGTGCCAGTACCCCGGTTGGGAGAGATACGCAGTATTTT
TRBV7-9	NA	TRBJ1-5	NA	CASSFSGGGIYNQPQHF	TGTGCCAGCAGCTTCTCGGGTGGGGGAATATACAATCAGCCCCAGCATTTT
TRBV9	NA	TRBJ1-6	NA	CASSEQGWGNSPLHF	TGTGCCAGCAGCGAACAGGGCTGGGGAAATTCACCCCTCCACTTT
TRBV5-4	NA	TRBJ2-7	NA	CASSSLDISYEQYF	TGTGCCAGCAGCTCCTTGGACATTTCCTACGAGCAGTACTTC
TRBV6-1	NA	TRBJ2-1	NA	CASRGGAVRNEQFF	TGTGCCAGCAGAGGGGGGGCCGTGCGCAATGAGCAGTTCTTC
TRBV5-1	NA	TRBJ2-2	NA	CASSSDGGTGELFF	TGCGCCAGCAGTTCCGACGGAGGGACCGGGGAGCTGTTTTTT
TRBV28	NA	TRBJ2-7	NA	CASSPGRYEQYF	TGTGCCAGCAGCCCTGGACGATACGAGCAGTACTTC
TRBV29-1	NA	TRBJ2-5	TRBD1	CSVVVDRGRETQYF	TGCAGCGTTGTTGTTGACAGGGGGCGAGAGACCCAGTACTTC